This is a list of T cell receptor beta chains from one sample in a study of blood T cell repertoires in COVID-19. Profiled with immunoSEQ multiplex PCR; TCRdb holds only in-frame clones, not every one. The table records under 300,000 clones, 70% to 90% of them present only once. Specimen: PBMCs or T cells enriched from blood (not recorded which). Receptors originate from a woman aged 45-65 years who had recovered from COVID-19. Both conserved end residues are part of each CDR3. The order of the fields is D gene, J gene, clone size, V gene, CDR3 DNA, CDR3 protein. The D gene is left open where the match is weak. The size of a clone is reported for some rows only, either as once, few or many, or as a class for expanded clones.

>-|TRBJ2-1|-|TRBV7-7
TGTGCTAGCAGCCTGGGGCCGCTTAACTACAATGAGCAGTTCTTC
CASSLGPLNYNEQFF
>-|TRBJ1-4|once|TRBV7-8
TGTGCCAGCAGCTTGGGGTCGGGGTTTCGTGAAAAACTGTTTTTT
CASSLGSGFREKLFF
>TRBD1|TRBJ1-6|-|TRBV4-2
TGTGCCAGCAGCCAAGTTAGGACAGGGGGCAATTCACCCCTCCACTTT
CASSQVRTGGNSPLHF
>-|TRBJ1-2|-|TRBV19
TGTGCCAGTAGTGCGGACACTTACTATGGCTACACCTTC
CASSADTYYGYTF
>TRBD1|TRBJ1-5|-|TRBV28
TGTGCCAGCAGCCGAGGGGACAGGGACAGCCAGCCCCAGCATTTT
CASSRGDRDSQPQHF
>TRBD1|TRBJ1-4|-|TRBV27
TGTGCCAGCAGCCGAACAGGGGTGACGGGGGAAAAACTGTTTTTT
CASSRTGVTGEKLFF
>-|TRBJ2-7|-|TRBV27
TGTGCCAGCAGTTTTGGGACTTCGGGGGAGAGCGAGCAGTACTTC
CASSFGTSGESEQYF
>-|TRBJ1-5|once|TRBV28
TGTGCCAGCATCCCAACAGGGAGAGGCAATCAGCCCCAGCATTTT
CASIPTGRGNQPQHF
>-|TRBJ1-2|-|TRBV5-8
TGTGCCAGCAGCCAAACACCCAACTATGGCTACACCTTC
CASSQTPNYGYTF
>TRBD1|TRBJ1-2|-|TRBV10-2
TGCGCCAGCAGTGTACAGGGGAACTATGGCTACACCTTC
CASSVQGNYGYTF
>TRBD2|TRBJ2-2|few|TRBV4-2
TGTGCCAGCAGCCAAGGGGTTGGACTAGCGGGAGGAGCCGGGGAGCTGTTTTTT
CASSQGVGLAGGAGELFF
>TRBD1|TRBJ1-1|-|TRBV29-1
TGCAGCGTTGGAAGGTCGGACAGGGGGGGTTGGCGGACTGAAGCTTTCTTT
CSVGRSDRGGWRTEAFF
>TRBD1|TRBJ1-2|once|TRBV7-2
TGTGCCAGCAGCTCTCCGGGACAGGGTAATGGCTACACCTTC
CASSSPGQGNGYTF
>TRBD1|TRBJ1-1|-|TRBV3-1/TRBV3-2
TGTGCCAGCAGCGCAGACAGGGGGCCCACTGAAGCTTTCTTT
CASSADRGPTEAFF
>-|TRBJ2-1|-|TRBV5-1
TGCGCCAGCAGCCTTCGGGACTTCAGCTCCTACAATGAGCAGTTCTTC
CASSLRDFSSYNEQFF
>-|TRBJ2-7|-|TRBV2
TGTGCCAGCAGTGGACAGGAGGTCTACGAGCAGTACTTC
CASSGQEVYEQYF
>TRBD1|TRBJ2-7|-|TRBV5-1
TGCGCCAGCAGCCCCCTAAACAGGGGGCGTTACGAGCAGTACTTC
CASSPLNRGRYEQYF
>TRBD2|TRBJ2-7|-|TRBV19
TGTGCCAGTAGTTCCGAAGCGGGGGGCAGCCCCTACGAGCAGTACTTC
CASSSEAGGSPYEQYF
>-|TRBJ2-2|-|TRBV9
TGTGCCAGCAGCACCTCAGCTAGCCTACCGAACACCGGGGAGCTGTTTTTT
CASSTSASLPNTGELFF
>-|TRBJ2-1|-|TRBV24-1
TGTGCCACCAGTGATAGGGGGGAGGGCCAGGAATATGAGCAGTTCTTC
CATSDRGEGQEYEQFF
>-|TRBJ2-7|-|TRBV2
TGTGCCAGCAGTGAATATGGGGGGTCGGCCTATGAGCAGTACTTC
CASSEYGGSAYEQYF
>TRBD2|TRBJ2-7|-|TRBV6-5
TGTGCCAGCAGTTCCCGGGGGGGGACGATGTACGAGCAGTACTTC
CASSSRGGTMYEQYF
>TRBD1|TRBJ1-6|-|TRBV12-3/TRBV12-4
TGTGCCAGCAGTTTACGGGACAGGTCACCCCTCCACTTT
CASSLRDRSPLHF
>-|TRBJ1-6|few|TRBV5-1
TGCGCCAGCAGCTTGGAGGGGACAAGCCGTAATTCACCCCTCCACTTT
CASSLEGTSRNSPLHF
>-|TRBJ2-7|-|TRBV6-5
TGTGCCAGCTCTCCGACCGGACAGCTCTCCGAGCAGTACTTC
CASSPTGQLSEQYF
>-|TRBJ2-7|once|TRBV4-1
TGCGCCAGCAGCCAAGATAAGGGGGTTCTTGTGTACGAGCAGTACTTC
CASSQDKGVLVYEQYF
>-|TRBJ2-7|once|TRBV6-2/TRBV6-3
TGTGCCAGCAGTTACCAGGGTAAGGCCTCCTACGAGCAGTACTTC
CASSYQGKASYEQYF
>TRBD2|TRBJ2-1|-|TRBV5-1
TGCGCCAGCAGCTCGGGACTAGCGGGTGTCGGTGAGCAGTTCTTC
CASSSGLAGVGEQFF
>TRBD1|TRBJ1-2|-|TRBV5-8
TGTGCCAGCAGCGATCCGCATACCGGGACAGAAGGGTCGGGCACCTTC
CASSDPHTGTEGSGTF
>-|TRBJ2-7|-|TRBV5-1
TGCGCCAGCAGCAAGGACAGAGAGTACGAGCAGTACTTC
CASSKDREYEQYF
>TRBD1|TRBJ1-2|-|TRBV9
TGTGCCAGCAGCGTAGTTGAGAGGGGCAGGGGGGCGGATGGCTACACCTTC
CASSVVERGRGADGYTF
>TRBD1|TRBJ1-1|-|TRBV3-1/TRBV3-2
TGTGCCAGCAGCCAAGAGGGGTCCAGGGGGTACACTGAAGCTTTCTTT
CASSQEGSRGYTEAFF
>TRBD1|TRBJ1-6|-|TRBV28
TGTGCCAGCAGTTTATTACAGGGGTCGTTTCTGACTTCACCCCTCCACTTT
CASSLLQGSFLTSPLHF
>-|TRBJ1-2|few|TRBV21-1
TGTGCCAGCAGCACAGAACAGGGTAGCGACACAACTAACTATGGCTACACCTTC
CASSTEQGSDTTNYGYTF
>-|TRBJ2-4|-|TRBV4-2
TGTGCCAGCAGCCAAGGCATAGCGGAGAATCACAAAAACATTCAGTACTTC
CASSQGIAENHKNIQYF
>TRBD2|TRBJ2-3|-|TRBV24-1
TGTGCCACCAGTGATCCAGCGGGAGGGACAGATACGCAGTATTTT
CATSDPAGGTDTQYF
>-|TRBJ1-2|-|TRBV5-1
TGCGCCAGCAGCTTGGCCGCAGGCCCCTATGGCTACACCTTC
CASSLAAGPYGYTF
>TRBD2|TRBJ2-7|many|TRBV5-1
TGCGCCAGCAGCCAGGGACTAGCGGCCCCCCCGCCCGAGCAGTACTTC
CASSQGLAAPPPEQYF
>-|TRBJ1-4|once|TRBV3-1/TRBV3-2
TGTGCCAGCAGCCAAAATGACAAGAGACTGTTTTTT
CASSQNDKRLFF
>-|TRBJ1-2|-|TRBV9
TGTGCCAGCAGTTCTCAGGGGAGAATACCAGTCTATGGCTACACCTTC
CASSSQGRIPVYGYTF
>-|TRBJ2-3|-|TRBV7-3
TGTGCCAGCAGCTTCTCACATGGAGATACGCAGTATTTT
CASSFSHGDTQYF
>TRBD1|TRBJ1-2|-|TRBV3-1/TRBV3-2
TGTGCCAGCAGCCAATTTGGTCAAGGGGGCGCTTTTGGCTACACCTTC
CASSQFGQGGAFGYTF
>-|TRBJ2-5|-|TRBV18
TGTGCCAGCTCACCTCCACCCCGGGAGACCCAGTACTTC
CASSPPPRETQYF